Listed here are 27 T cell receptor beta chains from one sample, sequenced in a study of blood T cells in healthy people across ages. A sample-barcoded 5' primer and a J-beta primer mix were used in a second PCR of roughly 7 to 12 cycles. MiXCR, run by TCRdb on the 5' RACE reads, gives a single entry per CDR3 protein. Of 850,000 to 1,300,000 distinct CDR3 sequences in the sample, 35% to 50% are singletons; the top ten hold 15% to 20%. The specimen sequenced was blood. These receptors were obtained from an older woman in good health.

V is TRBV7-9 and J is TRBJ2-7; weak D call: TRBD1 (6 bases). The CDR3 is 13 amino acids. Per the germline V gene, CDR1 is SEHNR and CDR2 is FQNEAQ (reference sequence). V was trimmed by 8 bases and J by 7 bases, leaving 18 bases between them. The CDR3 sequence is CASRVLGALEQYF. As DNA, the CDR3 is TGTGCCAGCCGCGTCCTGGGGGCACTTGAGCAGTACTTC.

V usage is TRBV12-3 or TRBV12-4 and J usage is TRBJ2-1, with a possible D match to TRBD2 (6 bases). The V and J ends lost 8 bases and 8 bases respectively, with 19 bases between them. The CDR3 is 14 amino acids. Here the CDR3 reads CASQRGSGVDEQFF. In nucleotides, the CDR3 is TGTGCCAGCCAACGAGGGTCGGGAGTAGATGAGCAGTTCTTC.

The chain joins TRBV5-1 to TRBJ1-5; TRBD1 agrees at 9 bases. The V and J ends lost 3 bases and 2 bases, in that order; junction bases with no gene match: 6. The CDR3 loop spans 16 amino acids. Germline CDR1 reads SGHRS; CDR2 reads YFSETQ. CDR3 sequence reads: CASSSYRDRGNQPQHF. CDR3 nucleotides: TGCGCCAGCAGCTCCTATCGGGACAGGGGCAATCAGCCCCAGCATTTT.

This clonotype occurred once. The gene calls are TRBV20-1 and TRBJ2-5; the match to TRBD1 covers 9 bases. There are 15 residues in the CDR3. The ends lost 3 bases at V and 10 bases at J; junction bases unmatched: 15. From germline, CDR1 is DFQATT and CDR2 SNEGSKA (reference sequence). CDR3 sequence: CSARAPGQGRGSQYF. The CDR3 DNA is TGCAGTGCTAGGGCCCCGGGACAGGGAAGGGGGAGCCAGTACTTC.

At least ten counts were recorded for this clonotype. V gene TRBV20-1 combines with J gene TRBJ2-1; D remains unclear. Deletions cut 6 bases from V and 4 bases from J, with 10 bases between. The CDR3 length is 12 residues. CDR1 and CDR2 from the germline V gene are DFQATT and SNEGSKA (reference sequence). CDR3: CSAGLIYNEQFF. The CDR3 DNA is TGCAGTGCAGGGCTGATTTACAATGAGCAGTTCTTC.

This clonotype was observed a few times. The chain employs TRBV7-9 and TRBJ2-5; 10 bases agree with TRBD2. The CDR3 runs to 15 residues. Germline lookup yields CDR1 SEHNR and CDR2 FQNEAQ (reference sequence). V lost 5 bases, J lost 4 bases, and 7 bases stayed unmatched. CDR3 sequence (DNA): TGTGCCAGCAGCGCAACTAGCGGGATAGTAGAGACCCAGTACTTC. Its translation: CASSATSGIVETQYF.

This clonotype was counted ten times or more. The chain is built from TRBV10-3 and TRBJ1-5, with D maybe TRBD1 (6 bases). The CDR3 loop spans 14 amino acids. Germline CDR1 and CDR2: ENHRY and SYGVKD. V was clipped by 4 bases and J by 3 bases, with 10 bases between them. For the CDR3, the DNA is TGTGCCATCAGTGGTACAGGGAACAATCAGCCCCAGCATTTT. Protein sequence: CAISGTGNNQPQHF.

This clonotype was seen repeatedly, ten times or more. This sequence joins TRBV2 and TRBJ1-4; D is undetermined. In germline, CDR1 is SNHLY, CDR2 FYNNEI. Trimming removed 8 bases from V and 3 bases from J, with 10 bases in between. This CDR3 region has 13 residues. CDR3 sequence: CASHRSANEKLFF. CDR3 sequence (DNA): TGTGCCAGCCATCGGAGTGCTAATGAAAAACTGTTTTTT.

The chain couples TRBV7-7 to TRBJ2-2; 12 bases match TRBD2. Germline CDR1 SSHAT, CDR2 FNYEAQ (reference sequence). The V segment lost 2 bases and the J segment 6 bases; nucleotides outside the gene matches: 10. The CDR3 has 18 amino acids. CDR3 amino acids: CASSLSLFTSGRSGELFF. CDR3 sequence (DNA): TGTGCCAGCAGCTTAAGCCTCTTCACTAGCGGGAGGTCCGGGGAGCTGTTTTTT.

The CDR3 region is CSARERVAYNEQFF. CDR3 coding DNA: TGCAGTGCTAGAGAGCGGGTAGCCTACAATGAGCAGTTCTTC. The rearrangement links TRBV20-1 to TRBJ2-1, with D possibly being TRBD2 (5 bases). Germline assignment: CDR1 DFQATT and CDR2 SNEGSKA (reference sequence). With 0 bases removed from V and 2 bases from J, the gap between germline ends came to 8 bases. This CDR3 spans 14 amino acids.

The sample holds many counts of this clonotype. The chain employs TRBV9 and TRBJ2-3, with a tentative D call TRBD1 (6 bases). CDR3 length: 16 amino acids. CDR1 is SGDLS, CDR2 YYNGEE, per germline. Trimming stripped 6 bases from V and 0 bases from J, with 17 bases between. CDR3 nucleotides: TGTGCCAGCACTTTTGGGGGCTCCCTAAGCACAGATACGCAGTATTTT. Amino acid sequence: CASTFGGSLSTDTQYF. The full variable domain, with the rest looked up from reference TRBV9 and TRBJ2-3, is DSGVTQTPKHLITATGQRVTLRCSPRSGDLSVYWYQQSLDQGLQFLIQYYNGEERAKGNILERFSAQQFPDLHSELNLSSLELGDSALYFCASTFGGSLSTDTQYFGPGTRLTVL.

This clonotype was seen only a few times. The chain links TRBV4-2 to TRBJ2-3; 11 bases are a match to TRBD2. Trimming took 4 bases from V and 2 from J; bases not matched to a gene: 8. The CDR3 is made up of 17 amino acids. The germline V gene has CDR1 LGHNA and CDR2 YNFKEQ. CDR3 nucleotide sequence: TGTGCCAGCAGCCTCGGTCTAGCGGGAGGACTCACAGATACGCAGTATTTT. It is translated as CASSLGLAGGLTDTQYF.

The rearrangement joins TRBV7-2 to TRBJ2-7; D is possibly TRBD1 or TRBD2 (5 bases each). The germline gives CDR1 SGHTA, CDR2 FQGNSA. The V end lost 5 bases, the J end lost 4 bases, and 24 bases lay between the germline ends. The CDR3 length is 17 residues. The CDR3 spells CASSPHLRMGVGYEQYF. CDR3 bases: TGTGCCAGCAGCCCGCATCTGAGGATGGGGGTGGGGTACGAGCAGTACTTC.

This clonotype was counted a few times. As DNA, the CDR3 is TGTGCCAGCAGTTGGACAGGGGGCTTATCCTACGAGCAGTACTTC. Its protein is CASSWTGGLSYEQYF. V gene TRBV27 combines with J gene TRBJ2-7; 11 positions agree with TRBD1. CDR1 and CDR2 from the germline V gene are MNHEY and SMNVEV (reference sequence). With 4 bases clipped from V and 1 base from J, the junction kept 3 bases outside the gene matches. The CDR3 has 15 amino acids.

In this sample, this clonotype turned up a few times. The chain uses TRBV20-1 and TRBJ2-5; the match to TRBD2 covers 7 bases. The germline gives CDR1 DFQATT, CDR2 SNEGSKA (reference sequence). The CDR3 runs 13 residues. V was pared by 8 bases and J by 3 bases, with 9 bases of the junction left unmatched. The CDR3 DNA is TGCAGTCCCTTGGCGGGAGTGAAAGAGACCCAGTACTTC. Translated, it gives CSPLAGVKETQYF.

V gene TRBV5-6 combines with J gene TRBJ1-2; 7 nucleotides match TRBD1. The ends lost 3 bases at V and 7 bases at J; junction bases unmatched: 9. This CDR3 has 14 residues. The V gene's germline CDR1 is SGHDT and CDR2 YYEEEE. CDR3 sequence: CASSYTGVAGGYTF. CDR3 nucleotides: TGTGCCAGCAGCTACACAGGGGTGGCTGGTGGCTACACCTTC.

At least ten counts were recorded for this clonotype. V is TRBV28 and J is TRBJ2-5; D is tentatively TRBD1 or TRBD2 (6 bases each). The CDR3 length is 13 residues. Germline values: CDR1 MDHEN, CDR2 SYDVKM. Trimming removed 8 bases from V and 5 bases from J, with 15 bases in between. This chain's CDR3 is CASGGGWRETQYF. For the CDR3, the DNA is TGTGCCAGCGGAGGGGGGTGGAGGGAGACCCAGTACTTC.

The rearrangement uses TRBV29-1 and TRBJ2-1; D is unclear. Matching the DNA end better, TRBJ2-7 makes the J call doubtful. The CDR3 runs 12 residues. In germline, CDR1 is SQVTM, CDR2 ANQGSEA. The CDR3 sequence: CSVEIGTYEQYF. The CDR3 region has the DNA TGCAGCGTTGAGATCGGCACCTACGAGCAGTACTTC.

This sequence joins TRBV10-3 and TRBJ2-2, with 7 nucleotides matching TRBD2. The CDR3 sequence is 15 residues long. Trimming removed 7 bases from V and 0 bases from J; junction bases left unmatched: 5. Germline V gene sequence: CDR1 ENHRY, CDR2 SYGVKD. The CDR3 is CAITSSGPNTGELFF. The CDR3 DNA sequence: TGTGCCATCACCTCTAGCGGACCGAACACCGGGGAGCTGTTTTTT.

The J gene is TRBJ2-5, the V gene TRBV28, with D tentatively TRBD1 or TRBD2 (5 bases each). The DNA end is a closer match to TRBJ2-1, so the J assignment may be wrong. Germline CDR1 is MDHEN and CDR2 is SYDVKM. The CDR3 covers 18 residues. In DNA, the CDR3 is TGTGCCAGCAGTTTGGCAACTAGGGGCAGACTCTACCAAGAGACCCAGTTCTTC. Its translation is CASSLATRGRLYQETQFF.

This clonotype turned up a few times. The V gene is TRBV9, the J gene TRBJ1-4; TRBD1 matches at 8 bases. Germline CDR1 reads SGDLS; CDR2 reads YYNGEE. V lost 4 bases and J lost 7; bases outside the gene matches: 6. The CDR3 totals 14 residues. CDR3 sequence: CASSQTGVGEKLFF. CDR3 nucleotide sequence: TGTGCCAGCAGCCAGACAGGGGTCGGTGAAAAACTGTTTTTT.

This chain connects TRBV6-5 to TRBJ2-3, with 8 bases aligning to TRBD2. Germline CDR1 and CDR2: MNHEY and SVGAGI. The CDR3 runs 14 residues. Trimming at V came to 8 bases and at J to 2 bases, leaving 6 bases not matched to a gene. CDR3 protein: CASASGSSTDTQYF. For the CDR3, the DNA is TGTGCCAGCGCTAGCGGGTCCTCCACAGATACGCAGTATTTT.

Details on this clonotype: A much larger clone sits a single nucleotide away, making a read error possible. The J gene is TRBJ2-7, the V gene TRBV15, with unresolved D. Between the trimmed V and J ends, which lost 0 bases and 1 base, there was a span of 16 bases. CDR3 length: 17 amino acids. Looked up from germline, CDR1 is LNHNV and CDR2 is YYDKDF (reference sequence). The CDR3 region is CATSRDRPEIASYEQYF. For the CDR3, the DNA is TGTGCCACCAGCAGAGATCGCCCTGAGATAGCTTCCTACGAGCAGTACTTC.

This chain joins TRBV6-2 or TRBV6-3 and TRBJ2-1, with D perhaps matching TRBD2 (6 bases). CDR3 length: 16 residues. CDR1 MNHEY and CDR2 SVGEGT come from the germline V gene. V was trimmed by 6 bases and J by 4 bases, leaving 19 bases between them. CDR3 bases: TGTGCCAGCAGGCCCCCCTTTAGCGGACCTTACAATGAGCAGTTCTTC. It yields the protein CASRPPFSGPYNEQFF.

The chain has TRBV20-1 and TRBJ2-1; D ambiguous. Trimming pared 0 bases from V and 0 bases from J, leaving 15 bases between. The CDR3 spans 17 residues. Germline V gives CDR1 DFQATT, CDR2 SNEGSKA (reference sequence). The CDR3 spells CSARDLVLFSSYNEQFF. CDR3 DNA: TGCAGTGCTAGAGATCTGGTGCTCTTTAGCTCCTACAATGAGCAGTTCTTC.

The chain has TRBV7-9 and TRBJ2-3, with D unclear. Trimming shortened V by 3 bases and J by 6 bases, and 10 bases separated the two germline ends. This CDR3 contains 13 residues. Germline lookup yields CDR1 SEHNR and CDR2 FQNEAQ (reference sequence). The DNA of the CDR3 is TGTGCCAGCAGCTTTCCCCCCGTGGATACGCAGTATTTT. It encodes CASSFPPVDTQYF.

The chain combines TRBV4-2 with TRBJ2-5, with TRBD2 matching over 13 bases. The CDR3 spans 18 residues. In germline, CDR1 is LGHNA, CDR2 YNFKEQ. With 5 bases clipped from V and 5 bases from J, the junction kept 14 bases outside the gene matches. CDR3 nucleotides: TGTGCCAGCAGCGGCGGACTAGCGGGAGCGCGTGGCGGGGAGACCCAGTACTTC. Translated: CASSGGLAGARGGETQYF.